This entry concerns a single TCR beta chain. In the authors' workflow: The authors estimated nucleated cell counts from reference gene primer amplification. Method: immunoSEQ multiplex PCR; TCRdb's copy keeps in-frame clones and lacks some. V and J calls and clone size are given by that table; D and trimming were obtained from the DNA. The table shows about 430,000 clones, with around 89% occurring only once. Clinical history reported by participants formed the basis on which cohorts were assigned. Each recovered donor of Cohort 3 presented with two negative PCRs, clearance, or symptom resolution. These data belong to a study of blood T cell repertoires in COVID-19. In the study overall: The cDNA or gDNA used as material had been derived from T cells, B-cell-depleted T cells, or PBMCs.

This CDR3 spans 14 amino acids. J gave up 1 base and V 3 bases, and 1 base lay outside the gene matches. Germline loops: CDR1 SGHNT, CDR2 YYREEE (reference sequence). The receptor's source is a man aged 25 to 45 who had recovered from COVID-19. The V and J genes are TRBV5-4 and TRBJ2-5; 9 bases are a match to TRBD2. The source material was PBMCs or T cells enriched from blood (not recorded which). Here the CDR3 DNA reads TGTGCCAGCAGCTCGACTAGCGGCCAAGAGACCCAGTACTTC. Amino acid sequence: CASSSTSGQETQYF. Using reference TRBV5-4 and TRBJ2-5 for the parts outside the CDR3, the full variable domain is ETGVTQSPTHLIKTRGQQVTLRCSSQSGHNTVSWYQQALGQGPQFIFQYYREEENGRGNFPPRFSGLQFPNYSSELNVNALELDDSALYLCASSSTSGQETQYFGPGTRLLVL.